A selection of T cell receptor beta chains follows, all from one sample in a study of blood T cell repertoires in COVID-19. Measured with immunoSEQ multiplex PCR; TCRdb has only the in-frame clones, and not every one. The sample yields 300,000 to 350,000 clones, around 90% seen once. The sequenced sample was peripheral blood. The receptors were sampled from a man aged 18 to 29 with active or convalescent COVID-19. The CDR3 runs from the conserved cysteine through the conserved F or W.

v_gene,j_gene,CDR3aa
TRBV24-1,TRBJ2-1,CATSDLGGGTYNEQFF
TRBV4-1,TRBJ1-2,CASSPRGQEDLYGYTF
TRBV7-9,TRBJ1-5,CASSPVGQGSNQPQHF
TRBV24-1,TRBJ2-1,CATSDAGGLSGRAGIGGSYNEQFF
TRBV9,TRBJ2-3,CASSVFRQAPEDTQYF
TRBV7-8,TRBJ2-3,CASSFDSGTTDTQYF
TRBV21-1,TRBJ2-1,CASSSHLKAGDVQFF
TRBV2,TRBJ2-7,CASSLAGGPSEQYF
TRBV27,TRBJ1-5,CASSWSQGQPQHF
TRBV24-1,TRBJ2-7,CATSVSPGTGEVYEQYF
TRBV4-1,TRBJ2-7,CASSQEPTAGVSYEQYF
TRBV3-1/TRBV3-2,TRBJ2-3,CASSQFVLESPGEADTQYF
TRBV19,TRBJ2-3,CASSPRIAGGTDTQYF
TRBV15,TRBJ1-2,CATSRDHGTGLGYTF
TRBV25-1,TRBJ2-7,CASSAAGTVFYEQYF
TRBV19,TRBJ2-2,CASSNLLAGGYTGELFF
TRBV28,TRBJ1-5,CASTPGMDQPQHF
TRBV19,TRBJ2-1,CASSPVIAGALEQFF
TRBV9,TRBJ1-4,CASSVVGGPAEREKLFF
TRBV15,TRBJ2-7,CATESTGSEQYF
TRBV6-9,TRBJ2-7,CASSYLGLAGYRNEQYF
TRBV7-8,TRBJ1-5,CASSFFGRGAGQPQHF
TRBV3-1/TRBV3-2,TRBJ2-1,CASSQQPQFEQFF
TRBV19,TRBJ1-6,CASSPGSGHFSPLHF
TRBV25-1,TRBJ2-7,CASSGALGTGSYEQYF
TRBV6-1,TRBJ1-4,CASSEDPYRGIEKLFF
TRBV13,TRBJ2-2,CASSPGTGDSGELFF
TRBV18,TRBJ1-5,CASSAQGNQPQHF
TRBV18,TRBJ2-1,CASSPVGRIYYNEQFF
TRBV2,TRBJ2-5,CASSREGGRVETQYF